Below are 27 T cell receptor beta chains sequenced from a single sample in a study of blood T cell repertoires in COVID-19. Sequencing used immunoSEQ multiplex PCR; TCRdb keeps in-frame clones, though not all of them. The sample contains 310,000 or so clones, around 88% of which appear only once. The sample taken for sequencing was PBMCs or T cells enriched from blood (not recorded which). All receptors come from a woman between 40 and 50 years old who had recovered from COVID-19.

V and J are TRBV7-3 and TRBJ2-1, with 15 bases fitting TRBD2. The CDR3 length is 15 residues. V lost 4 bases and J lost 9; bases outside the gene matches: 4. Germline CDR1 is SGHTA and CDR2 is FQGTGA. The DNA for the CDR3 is TGTGCCAGCAGCTCGGGACTAGCGGGAGGTAGTGAGCAGTTCTTC. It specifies CASSSGLAGGSEQFF.

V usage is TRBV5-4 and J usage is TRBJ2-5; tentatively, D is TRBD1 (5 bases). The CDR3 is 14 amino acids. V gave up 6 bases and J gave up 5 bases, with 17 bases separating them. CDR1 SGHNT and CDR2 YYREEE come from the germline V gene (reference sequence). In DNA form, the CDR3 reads TGTGCCAGCATGGTTACAGGAACCTCGGAGACCCAGTACTTC. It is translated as CASMVTGTSETQYF.

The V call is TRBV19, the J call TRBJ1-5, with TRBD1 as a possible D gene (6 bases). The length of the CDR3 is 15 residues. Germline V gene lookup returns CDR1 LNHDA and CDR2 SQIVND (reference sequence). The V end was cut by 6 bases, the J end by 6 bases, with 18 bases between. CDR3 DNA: TGTGCCAGTAGGCCCATACAGGGAACTACTCAGCCCCAGCATTTT. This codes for CASRPIQGTTQPQHF.

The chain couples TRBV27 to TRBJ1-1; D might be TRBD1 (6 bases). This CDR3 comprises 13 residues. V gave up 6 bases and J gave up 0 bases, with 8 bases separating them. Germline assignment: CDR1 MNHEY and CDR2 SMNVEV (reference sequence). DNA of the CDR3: TGTGCCAGCAGGAGGACAGTGAACACTGAAGCTTTCTTT. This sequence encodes CASRRTVNTEAFF.

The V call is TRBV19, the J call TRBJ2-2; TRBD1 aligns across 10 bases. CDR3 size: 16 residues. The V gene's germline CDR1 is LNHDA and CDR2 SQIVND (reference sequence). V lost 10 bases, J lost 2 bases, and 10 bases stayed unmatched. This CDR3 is CATSTGQGGNTGELFF. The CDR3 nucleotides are TGTGCCACTTCGACCGGACAGGGGGGAAACACCGGGGAGCTGTTTTTT.

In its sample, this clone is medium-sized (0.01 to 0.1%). In DNA, the CDR3 is TGTGCCAGCAGCCGATTAGGGGGACAGGGGAACTATGGCTACACCTTC. This encodes CASSRLGGQGNYGYTF. The chain has TRBV3-1 (or the pseudogene TRBV3-2) and TRBJ1-2; 10 bases match TRBD1. CDR1 and CDR2 (germline): LGHDT, YNNKEL (reference sequence). V lost 4 bases to trimming and J lost 2 bases; unmatched junction nucleotides: 7. The CDR3 is 16 amino acids.

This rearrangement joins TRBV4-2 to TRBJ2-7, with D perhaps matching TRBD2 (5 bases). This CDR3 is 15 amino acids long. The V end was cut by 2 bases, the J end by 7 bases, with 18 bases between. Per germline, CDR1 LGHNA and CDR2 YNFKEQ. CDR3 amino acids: CASSQQQTNPGEQYF. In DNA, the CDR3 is TGTGCCAGCAGCCAACAACAGACCAACCCGGGGGAGCAGTACTTC.

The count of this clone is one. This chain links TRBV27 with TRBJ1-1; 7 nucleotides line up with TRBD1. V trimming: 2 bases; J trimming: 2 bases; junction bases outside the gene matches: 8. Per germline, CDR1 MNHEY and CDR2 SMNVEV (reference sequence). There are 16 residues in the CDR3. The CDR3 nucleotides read TGTGCCAGCAGTTTAGTGGCAGGGGGTTATAACACTGAAGCTTTCTTT. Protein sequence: CASSLVAGGYNTEAFF.

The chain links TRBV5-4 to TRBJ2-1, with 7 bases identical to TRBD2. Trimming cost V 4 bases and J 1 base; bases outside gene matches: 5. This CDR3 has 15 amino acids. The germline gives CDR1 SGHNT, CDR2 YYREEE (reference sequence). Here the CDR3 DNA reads TGTGCCAGCAGCGGTTTAGCGGGTTCCTACAATGAGCAGTTCTTC. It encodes CASSGLAGSYNEQFF.

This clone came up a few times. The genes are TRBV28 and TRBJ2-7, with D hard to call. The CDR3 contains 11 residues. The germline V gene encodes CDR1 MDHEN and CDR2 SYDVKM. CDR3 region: CASAGIYEQYF. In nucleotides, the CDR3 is TGTGCTTCGGCAGGAATCTACGAGCAGTACTTC.

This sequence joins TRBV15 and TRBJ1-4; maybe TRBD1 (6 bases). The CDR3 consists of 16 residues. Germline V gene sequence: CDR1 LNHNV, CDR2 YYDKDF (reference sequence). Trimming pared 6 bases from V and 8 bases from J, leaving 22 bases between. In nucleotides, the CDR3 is TGTGCCACCAGGGACGTAGGGGGACAAGGGGACGAAAAACTGTTTTTT. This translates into CATRDVGGQGDEKLFF.

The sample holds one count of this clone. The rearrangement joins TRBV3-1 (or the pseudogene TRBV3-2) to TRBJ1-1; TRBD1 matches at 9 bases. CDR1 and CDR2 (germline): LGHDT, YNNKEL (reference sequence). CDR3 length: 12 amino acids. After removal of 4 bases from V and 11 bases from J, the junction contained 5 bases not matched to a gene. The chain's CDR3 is CASSRADRGAFF. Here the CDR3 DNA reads TGTGCCAGCAGCCGGGCTGACAGGGGGGCTTTCTTT.

CDR3 sequence: CASSLAGSRTTSYNEQFF. The DNA for the CDR3 is TGCGCCAGCAGCTTGGCCGGTTCCAGGACAACCTCCTACAATGAGCAGTTCTTC. The V gene is TRBV5-1, the J gene TRBJ2-1, with TRBD1 as a possible D gene (5 bases). The CDR3 length is 18 residues. The germline gives CDR1 SGHRS, CDR2 YFSETQ. V lost 0 bases, J lost 0 bases, and 16 bases lay in between. The full variable domain, rest sourced from reference TRBV5-1 and TRBJ2-1, is KAGVTQTPRYLIKTRGQQVTLSCSPISGHRSVSWYQQTPGQGLQFLFEYFSETQRNKGNFPGRFSGRQFSNSRSEMNVSTLELGDSALYLCASSLAGSRTTSYNEQFFGPGTRLTVL.

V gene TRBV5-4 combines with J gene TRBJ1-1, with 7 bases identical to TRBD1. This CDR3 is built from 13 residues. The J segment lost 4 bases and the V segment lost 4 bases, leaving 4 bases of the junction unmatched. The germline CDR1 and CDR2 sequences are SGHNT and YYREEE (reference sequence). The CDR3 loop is CASSVTGRTEAFF. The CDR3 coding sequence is TGTGCCAGCAGCGTGACAGGGCGCACTGAAGCTTTCTTT.

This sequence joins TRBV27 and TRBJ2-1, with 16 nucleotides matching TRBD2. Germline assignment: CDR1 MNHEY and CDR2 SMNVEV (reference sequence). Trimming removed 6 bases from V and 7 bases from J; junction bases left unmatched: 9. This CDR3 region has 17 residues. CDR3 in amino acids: CASRRPGLAGGRNEQFF. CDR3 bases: TGTGCCAGCAGGCGGCCGGGACTAGCGGGAGGGAGGAATGAGCAGTTCTTC.

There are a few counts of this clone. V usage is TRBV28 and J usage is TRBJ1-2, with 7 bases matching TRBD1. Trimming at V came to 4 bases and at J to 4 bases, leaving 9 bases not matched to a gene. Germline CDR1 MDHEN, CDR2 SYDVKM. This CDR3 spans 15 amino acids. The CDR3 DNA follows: TGTGCCAGCAGTTCATCCGGGACAGTCGGCTATGGCTACACCTTC. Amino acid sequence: CASSSSGTVGYGYTF.

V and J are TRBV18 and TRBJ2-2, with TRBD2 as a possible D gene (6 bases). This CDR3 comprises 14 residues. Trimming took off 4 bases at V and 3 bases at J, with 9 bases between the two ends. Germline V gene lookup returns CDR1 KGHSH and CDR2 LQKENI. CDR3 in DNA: TGTGCCAGCTCACTTAGGGAGGACACCGGGGAGCTGTTTTTT. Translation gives CASSLREDTGELFF.

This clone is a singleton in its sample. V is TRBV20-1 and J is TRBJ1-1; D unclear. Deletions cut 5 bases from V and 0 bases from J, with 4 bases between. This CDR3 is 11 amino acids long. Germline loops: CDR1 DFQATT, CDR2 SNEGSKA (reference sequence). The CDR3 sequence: CSAQMNTEAFF. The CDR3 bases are TGCAGTGCTCAGATGAACACTGAAGCTTTCTTT.

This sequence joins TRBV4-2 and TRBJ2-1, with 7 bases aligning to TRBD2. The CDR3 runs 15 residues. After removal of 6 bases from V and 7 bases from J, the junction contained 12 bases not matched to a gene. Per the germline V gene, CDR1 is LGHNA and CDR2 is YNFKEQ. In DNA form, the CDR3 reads TGTGCCAGCAGATCCAGCGGGAAGGGTTCAAATGAGCAGTTCTTC. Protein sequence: CASRSSGKGSNEQFF.

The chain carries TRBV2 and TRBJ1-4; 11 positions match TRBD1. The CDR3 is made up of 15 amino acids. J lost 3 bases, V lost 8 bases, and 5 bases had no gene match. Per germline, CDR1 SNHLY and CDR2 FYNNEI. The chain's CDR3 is CASLDRGLANEKLFF. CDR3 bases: TGTGCCAGCCTGGACAGGGGGCTGGCTAATGAAAAACTGTTTTTT.

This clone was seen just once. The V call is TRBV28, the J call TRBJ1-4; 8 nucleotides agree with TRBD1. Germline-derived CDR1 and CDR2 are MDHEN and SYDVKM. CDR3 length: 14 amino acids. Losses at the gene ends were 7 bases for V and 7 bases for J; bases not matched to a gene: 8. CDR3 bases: TGTGCCAGCAAAACAGGGGGGGTTAGTGAAAAACTGTTTTTT. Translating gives CASKTGGVSEKLFF. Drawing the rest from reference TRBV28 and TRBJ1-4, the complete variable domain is DVKVTQSSRYLVKRTGEKVFLECVQDMDHENMFWYRQDPGLGLRLIYFSYDVKMKEKGDIPEGYSVSREKKERFSLILESASTNQTSMYLCASKTGGVSEKLFFGSGTQLSVL.

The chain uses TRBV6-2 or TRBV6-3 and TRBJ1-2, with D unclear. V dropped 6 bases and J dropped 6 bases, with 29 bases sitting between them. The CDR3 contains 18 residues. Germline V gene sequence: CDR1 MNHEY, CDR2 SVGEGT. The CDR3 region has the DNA TGTGCCAGCAGCAAGGCGGTTGTAGGACTCGGTGCAAGTGATGGCTACACCTTC. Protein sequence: CASSKAVVGLGASDGYTF.

CDR3 DNA: TGTGCCAGCAGCCCCAGGGCCACCGCCTACGAGCAGTACTTC. Translating it yields CASSPRATAYEQYF. V and J are TRBV5-4 and TRBJ2-7; tentatively, D is TRBD1 (5 bases). The germline CDR1 and CDR2 sequences are SGHNT and YYREEE (reference sequence). Trimming took off 4 bases at V and 2 bases at J, with 13 bases between the two ends. The CDR3 length is 14 residues.

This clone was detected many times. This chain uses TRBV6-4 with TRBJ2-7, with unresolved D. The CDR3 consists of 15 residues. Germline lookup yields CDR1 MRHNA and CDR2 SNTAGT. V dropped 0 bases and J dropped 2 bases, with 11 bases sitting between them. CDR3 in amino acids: CASSDSGSLTYEQYF. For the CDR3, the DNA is TGTGCCAGCAGTGACTCTGGCAGTCTTACCTACGAGCAGTACTTC.

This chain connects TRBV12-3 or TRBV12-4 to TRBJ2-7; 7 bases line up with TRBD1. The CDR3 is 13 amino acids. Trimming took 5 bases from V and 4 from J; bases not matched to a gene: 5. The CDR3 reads CASSPGQPYEQYF. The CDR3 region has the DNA TGTGCCAGCAGTCCGGGACAGCCGTACGAGCAGTACTTC.

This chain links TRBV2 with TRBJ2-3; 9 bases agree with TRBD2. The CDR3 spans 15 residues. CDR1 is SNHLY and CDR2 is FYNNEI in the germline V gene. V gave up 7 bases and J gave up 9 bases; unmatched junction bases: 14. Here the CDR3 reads CASKSTGLALITQYF. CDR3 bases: TGTGCCAGCAAGTCTACGGGACTAGCATTAATCACGCAGTATTTT.

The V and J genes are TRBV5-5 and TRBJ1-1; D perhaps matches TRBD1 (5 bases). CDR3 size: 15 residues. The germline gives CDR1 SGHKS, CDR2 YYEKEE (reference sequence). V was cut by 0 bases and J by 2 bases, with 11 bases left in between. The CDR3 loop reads CASSLGPGLNTEAFF. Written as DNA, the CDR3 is TGTGCCAGCAGCTTGGGGCCAGGGTTAAACACTGAAGCTTTCTTT.